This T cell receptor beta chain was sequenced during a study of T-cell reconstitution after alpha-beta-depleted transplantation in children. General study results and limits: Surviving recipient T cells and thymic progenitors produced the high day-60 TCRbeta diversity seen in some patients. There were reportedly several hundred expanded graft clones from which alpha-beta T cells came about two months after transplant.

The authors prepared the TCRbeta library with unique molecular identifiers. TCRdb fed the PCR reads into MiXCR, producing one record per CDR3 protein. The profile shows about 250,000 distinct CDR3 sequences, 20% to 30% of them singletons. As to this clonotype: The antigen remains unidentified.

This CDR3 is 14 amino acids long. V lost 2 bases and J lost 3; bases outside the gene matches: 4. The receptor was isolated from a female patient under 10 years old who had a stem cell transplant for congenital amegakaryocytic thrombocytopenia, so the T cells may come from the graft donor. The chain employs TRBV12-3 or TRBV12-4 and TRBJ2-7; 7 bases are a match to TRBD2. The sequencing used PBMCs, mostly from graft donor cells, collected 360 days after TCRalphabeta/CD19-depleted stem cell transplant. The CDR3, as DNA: TGTGCCAGCAGTTTAACTAGCGAAGGCTACGAGCAGTACTTC. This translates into CASSLTSEGYEQYF.